This entry features one T cell receptor beta chain sequence. This clonotype came up many times. Its specific antigen is unknown. It has no much larger one-base neighbor in the sample; base qualities were not kept. V drops 2 bases and J drops 6 bases, leaving 12 bases in between. In the germline V gene, CDR1 corresponds to WSHSY and CDR2 to SAAADI. The CDR3, cysteine through phenylalanine, is 14 amino acids long. The DNA shown is the 42-base CDR3, in frame from base 1. Data came from an Illumina HiSeq 1500. Using fastp at Q25 and MiXCR, TCRdb reprocessed the public reads and kept productive beta chains. Each entry is one CDR3 protein sequence, shown with its most common DNA and genes. Counted in this sample were roughly 240,000 distinct CDR3 sequences; approximately 7% of them appeared once. The ten largest clones represent roughly 6% of the sample. The data are from a study of T cell repertoires in cytomegalovirus infection (dated by TCRdb to the late 2010s). Study-wide context: Donor HLA type was relevant to the analysis, because carriage of CMV infection together with the matching HLA type was indicated by public TCR beta signatures.

Results the study describes overall, beyond this receptor: In both this cohort and an independent approximately 350-donor cohort, the cumulative frequency of public TCR beta family members distinguished carriers of CMV infection plus the relevant HLA type. The ex vivo response was dominated by HLA-C-restricted CMV-specific TCR beta clonotypes, which also provided the single most frequent clonotype in two of eight donors.

The source material was PBMCs. The rearranged chain carries TRBV10-2 and TRBJ2-3, and the D gene may be TRBD1, 5 bases matching. The sequence came from a human donor in good health (CMV status not recorded). Some clones in this sample may be carry-over from other donors' samples. In nucleotide form, the sequence is TGCGCCAGCAGTGAGAACAGGATGGGGGATACGCAGTATTTT. It is translated as CASSENRMGDTQYF.